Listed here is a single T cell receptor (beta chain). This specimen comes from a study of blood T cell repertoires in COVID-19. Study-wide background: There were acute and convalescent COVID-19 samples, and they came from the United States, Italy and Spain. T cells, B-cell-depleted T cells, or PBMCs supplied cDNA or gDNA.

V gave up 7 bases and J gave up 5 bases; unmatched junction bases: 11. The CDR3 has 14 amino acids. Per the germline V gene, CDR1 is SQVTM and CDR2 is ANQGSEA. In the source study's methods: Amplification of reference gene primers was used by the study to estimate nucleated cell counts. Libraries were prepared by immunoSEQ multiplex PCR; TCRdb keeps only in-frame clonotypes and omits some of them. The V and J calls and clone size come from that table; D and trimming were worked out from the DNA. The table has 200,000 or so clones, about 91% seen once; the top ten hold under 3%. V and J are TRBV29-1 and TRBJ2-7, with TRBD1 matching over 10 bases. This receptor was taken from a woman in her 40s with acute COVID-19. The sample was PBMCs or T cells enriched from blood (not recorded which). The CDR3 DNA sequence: TGCAGCGCAAGACAGGGGGCCAAATCGGACGAGCAGTACTTC. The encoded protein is CSARQGAKSDEQYF.